These T cell receptor beta chains were read from a single sample in a study of T cell repertoires in cytomegalovirus infection. Via MiXCR, TCRdb re-called the reads, giving one row per CDR3 protein. Of almost 500,000 distinct CDR3 sequences detected, about 11% appear once; the ten largest clones hold 9.5% to 13%. The sample comprised PBMCs. These receptor sequences come from a human donor in good health (CMV status not recorded). Some clones in this sample may be carry-over from other donors' samples. CDR3s include the opening cysteine and the closing phenylalanine or tryptophan. The order of the fields is J gene, D gene, V gene, clone size, CDR3 DNA, CDR3 protein. A D gene is named only where the DNA matches it firmly. Clone sizes are given selectively: once, few, many, or a class where the clone is expanded.

>TRBJ2-7|TRBD2|TRBV30|-
TGTGCCACAAACTTAGCGGGGTACTCCTACGAGCAGTACTTC
CATNLAGYSYEQYF
>TRBJ2-7|TRBD2|TRBV5-1|-
TGCGCCAGCAGAAGCGGTGGGGGGGGCTACGAGCAGTACTTC
CASRSGGGGYEQYF
>TRBJ2-7|-|TRBV9|many
TGTGCCAGCAGCGCCCTGGCGAGTAGCTCCTACGAGCAGTACTTC
CASSALASSSYEQYF
>TRBJ2-1|TRBD2|TRBV11-2|many
TGTGCCAGCAGTTTCCTAGCGGGAGAAGCCTACAATGAGCAGTTCTTC
CASSFLAGEAYNEQFF
>TRBJ2-3|TRBD1|TRBV11-2|many
TGTGCCAGCAGCTCGGACAGGGCCAACACAGATACGCAGTATTTT
CASSSDRANTDTQYF
>TRBJ1-4|TRBD1|TRBV7-2|many
TGTGCCAGCAGCTTAGACAGGGGGGCGGGTAAACTGTTTTTT
CASSLDRGAGKLFF
>TRBJ2-7|-|TRBV28|-
TGTGCCAGCAGGGGGGTCTTAGGGGTGGGAGCGTCCCCCTACGAGCAGTACTTC
CASRGVLGVGASPYEQYF
>TRBJ1-1|-|TRBV3-1|-
TGTGCCAGCAGCCCCTCTGCGGGCACTGAAGCTTTCTTT
CASSPSAGTEAFF
>TRBJ2-1|-|TRBV15|-
TGTGCCACCAGCAGAGAAGTAGCGACCTACAATGAGCAGTTCTTC
CATSREVATYNEQFF
>TRBJ1-4|-|TRBV5-6|few
TGTGCCAGCAGCGTCAGGGTGGAAGAAACTAATGAAAAACTGTTTTTT
CASSVRVEETNEKLFF
>TRBJ2-5|TRBD2|TRBV12-3/TRBV12-4|once
TGTGCCAGCAGTGTAGCGGGAGGTGTAGAGACCCAGTACTTC
CASSVAGGVETQYF
>TRBJ2-7|-|TRBV7-9|many
TGTGCCAGCAGCCCAAACGACGACAGATTTAACTCCTACGAGCAGTACTTC
CASSPNDDRFNSYEQYF
>TRBJ2-5|-|TRBV20-1|-
TGCAGTGCGCAGCACCAAGAGACCCAGTACTTC
CSAQHQETQYF
>TRBJ2-2|-|TRBV19|few
TGTGCCAGTAGTATAGCCGGCGGGGAGCTGTTTTTT
CASSIAGGELFF
>TRBJ1-5|TRBD1|TRBV9|many
TGTGCCAGCAGCGCGGGGACAGGGGATAGCAATCAGCCCCAGCATTTT
CASSAGTGDSNQPQHF
>TRBJ2-3|TRBD2|TRBV3-1|-
TGTGCCAGCAGCCAGACCGCAGCGGGAGTGGGGGATACGCAGTATTTT
CASSQTAAGVGDTQYF
>TRBJ2-5|TRBD1|TRBV28|many
TGTGCCAGCTTGTCCGGGACAGGGTCAGAGACCCAGTACTTC
CASLSGTGSETQYF
>TRBJ2-2|TRBD2|TRBV2|many
TGTGCCAGCACGGGACTAGCGGGACCTCAAGCCGGGGAGCTGTTTTTT
CASTGLAGPQAGELFF
>TRBJ1-2|-|TRBV18|few
TGTGCCAGCTCACCACAACAGACCAACTATGGCTACACCTTC
CASSPQQTNYGYTF
>TRBJ1-1|-|TRBV9|few
TGTGCCAGCAGCCCCCTATTGGGGGGAATAAAGGACACTGAAGCTTTCTTT
CASSPLLGGIKDTEAFF
>TRBJ2-3|TRBD1|TRBV24-1|-
TGTGCCACCAGCAGAACAGGGGCCACCACAGATACGCAGTATTTT
CATSRTGATTDTQYF
>TRBJ2-2|TRBD1|TRBV5-1|few
TGCGCCAGCAGCTTGGCCCCTGGGACAGTATACGGGGAGCTGTTTTTT
CASSLAPGTVYGELFF
>TRBJ2-7|-|TRBV6-1|few
TGTGCCAGCAGTGAAAGAGTGAGGCAGACCTACGAGCAGTACTTC
CASSERVRQTYEQYF
>TRBJ1-1|-|TRBV5-1|many
TGCGCCAGCAGCTTGTCATCGGGAGTGGACACTGAAGCTTTCTTT
CASSLSSGVDTEAFF
>TRBJ1-4|TRBD1|TRBV7-9|few
TGTGCCAGCAGCTCAGGACAGGGGGTACCTAATGAAAAACTGTTTTTT
CASSSGQGVPNEKLFF
>TRBJ1-6|TRBD1|TRBV19|-
TGTGCCAGTAGTGGCGCAGGGGGCGGACCCTCTTCTAGCTTAAGGAATTCACCCCTCCACTTT
CASSGAGGGPSSSLRNSPLHF
>TRBJ1-1|TRBD1|TRBV15|-
TGTGCCACCAGCAGAGATAAGGAGCAGGGGGCGATACTTAAGGCTGAAGCTTTCTTT
CATSRDKEQGAILKAEAFF
>TRBJ1-2|TRBD1|TRBV7-9|many
TGTGCCAGCAGCTTTGCCAGGGGGCCGGATGGCTACACCTTC
CASSFARGPDGYTF
>TRBJ1-1|-|TRBV10-3|many
TGTGCCATCAGCCGGGACCTGGGGACTGAAGCTTTCTTT
CAISRDLGTEAFF
>TRBJ2-7|-|TRBV5-1|few
TGCGCCAGCAGCTTGGACTGGATCTACGAGCAGTACTTC
CASSLDWIYEQYF
>TRBJ1-2|-|TRBV12-3/TRBV12-4|once
TGTGCCAGCAGCCGAGGGTCGGACTATGGCTACACCTTC
CASSRGSDYGYTF
>TRBJ2-7|-|TRBV5-4|few
TGTGCCAGCAGATTTGCAGGGAACTACGAGCAGTACTTC
CASRFAGNYEQYF
>TRBJ1-1|TRBD1|TRBV6-1|-
TGTGCCAGCAGCCGAAGAACAGGGGTGAACACTGAAGCTTTCTTT
CASSRRTGVNTEAFF
>TRBJ2-7|-|TRBV20-1|few
TGCAGTGCTCCCCCTCTGAGCTCCTACGAGCAGTACTTC
CSAPPLSSYEQYF
>TRBJ1-1|-|TRBV28|many
TGTGCCAGCAGTTTTAGGGTGAACACTGAAGCTTTCTTT
CASSFRVNTEAFF
>TRBJ2-2|TRBD1|TRBV28|few
TGTGCCAGCGCCACCCTATGGGAGACAGGGGTTACCGGGGAGCTGTTTTTT
CASATLWETGVTGELFF
>TRBJ1-2|-|TRBV12-5|many
TGTGCTAGTGGTTTAGTTAAAGAGGGGAGCAACTATGGCTACACCTTC
CASGLVKEGSNYGYTF
>TRBJ2-2|-|TRBV4-2|-
TGTGCCAGCAGCCAAGAGCGGAGGGCTACGAACACCGGGGAGCTGTTTTTT
CASSQERRATNTGELFF
>TRBJ2-3|-|TRBV7-4|many
TGTGCCAGCAGCCCCCGACAGTGGAGGTTCACAGATACGCAGTATTTT
CASSPRQWRFTDTQYF
>TRBJ2-1|TRBD2|TRBV11-2|many
TGTGCCAGCAGCTTAGCCGCGGGACTAGCGGATCACTTGGGGTTCTACAATGAGCAGTTCTTC
CASSLAAGLADHLGFYNEQFF
>TRBJ2-1|-|TRBV19|few
TGTGCCAGTAGTATCGGGACAGAGCAGTTCTTC
CASSIGTEQFF
>TRBJ1-2|-|TRBV6-1|many
TGTGCCAGCACCACAGGGAACTATGGCTACACCTTC
CASTTGNYGYTF
>TRBJ1-4|-|TRBV6-1|many
TGTGCCAGCAGTTACAGCGGTATTAATGAAAAACTGTTTTTT
CASSYSGINEKLFF
>TRBJ1-4|-|TRBV29-1|-
TGCAGCGCCGGGCCTTCAACTAATGAAAAACTGTTTTTT
CSAGPSTNEKLFF
>TRBJ2-5|-|TRBV7-2|many
TGTGCCAGCAGCTTCGCGGGGTCGCGGACCCAGTACTTC
CASSFAGSRTQYF
>TRBJ2-1|TRBD2|TRBV6-1|many
TGTGCCAGCAGCAAAGCGGGACACAATGAGCAGTTCTTC
CASSKAGHNEQFF
>TRBJ2-7|TRBD1|TRBV9|few
TGTGCCAGCAGCGAGAGGACAGGTGTCTACGAGCAGTACTTC
CASSERTGVYEQYF
>TRBJ2-7|-|TRBV29-1|-
TGCAGCGCCCTGCCGAGGGGGTCCTCGGAGCAGTACTTC
CSALPRGSSEQYF
>TRBJ2-1|TRBD2|TRBV20-1|-
TGCAGTGCTAGAGGGCACCCGGGACTAGCGGGAGGCCTACCTCACAATGAGCAGTTCTTC
CSARGHPGLAGGLPHNEQFF
>TRBJ2-1|TRBD2|TRBV2|many
TGTGCCAGCAAATTGACTAGCGGGGACTACAATGAGCAGTTCTTC
CASKLTSGDYNEQFF
>TRBJ1-1|-|TRBV30|few
TGTGCCTGGGATCGCATCCCCTTGAACACTGAAGCTTTCTTT
CAWDRIPLNTEAFF
>TRBJ2-3|TRBD2|TRBV20-1|many
TGCAGTGCTATAACTAGCGGGAACACAGATACGCAGTATTTT
CSAITSGNTDTQYF
>TRBJ2-4|-|TRBV29-1|few
TGCAGCGTTTGGGGGGAAGGGAGCATTCAGTACTTC
CSVWGEGSIQYF
>TRBJ1-4|-|TRBV28|many
TGTGCCAGCAGTTCGACCAGGGGCCTTAGCGAAAAACTGTTTTTT
CASSSTRGLSEKLFF
>TRBJ2-5|-|TRBV12-3/TRBV12-4|many
TGTGCCAGCAGAAGTACCCGGGACCAGCAAGAGACCCAGTACTTC
CASRSTRDQQETQYF